The entry below describes one TCR beta chain. Germline V gene data show CDR1 as SGHKS and CDR2 as YYEKEE (reference sequence). The CDR3 contains 13 residues. This entry belongs to a study of T cells expressing NK-cell markers. TCRdb re-called the 5' RACE reads, yielding one record per CDR3 amino acid sequence without DNA. The repertoire shows a few hundred thousand distinct CDR3 sequences; the top ten hold about 5.2%. The source material was blood T cells: a sorted CD56 or NKG2C T cell subset, CD4+ or CD8+ T cells, or bulk PBMC T cells (not recorded which). This receptor was taken from a man between 18 and 69 years old in good health. This chain links TRBV5-5 with TRBJ2-5. The CDR3 sequence is CASSQYIPETQYF.